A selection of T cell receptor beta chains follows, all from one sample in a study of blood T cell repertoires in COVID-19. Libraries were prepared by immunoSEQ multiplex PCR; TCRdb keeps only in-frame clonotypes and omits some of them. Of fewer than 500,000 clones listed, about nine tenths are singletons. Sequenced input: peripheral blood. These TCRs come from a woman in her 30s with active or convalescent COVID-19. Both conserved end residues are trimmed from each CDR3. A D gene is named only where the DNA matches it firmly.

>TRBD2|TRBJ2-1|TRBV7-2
ASSPSRGGSYNEQF
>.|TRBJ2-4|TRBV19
ASSTFWENIQY
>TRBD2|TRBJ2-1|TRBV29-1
SVAGTSGGYNEQF
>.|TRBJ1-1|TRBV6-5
ASSYLSGGGTEAF
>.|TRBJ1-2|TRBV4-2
ASISSPGFGGYT
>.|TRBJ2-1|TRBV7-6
ASSLAAGQSSYNEQF
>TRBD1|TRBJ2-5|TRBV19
ASSDFGTARETQY
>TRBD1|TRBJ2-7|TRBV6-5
ASSKTGGTYEQY
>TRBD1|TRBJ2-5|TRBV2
ASSEDTRQGETQY
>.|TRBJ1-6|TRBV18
ASSPGGGGNSPLH
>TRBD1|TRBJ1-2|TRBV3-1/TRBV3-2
ASSQSGTGYSGYT
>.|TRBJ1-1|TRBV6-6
ASSVRDNTEAF
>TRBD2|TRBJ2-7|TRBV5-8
ASSLVAGTYEQY
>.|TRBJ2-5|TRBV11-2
ASTTPGGETQY
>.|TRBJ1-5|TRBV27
ASSLHASSNQPQH
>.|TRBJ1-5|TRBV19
ATNSDSNQPQH
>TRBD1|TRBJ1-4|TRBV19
ASSPRDRGFEKLF
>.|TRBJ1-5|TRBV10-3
AISREDQPQH
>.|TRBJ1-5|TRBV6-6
ASSYAGNSNQPQH
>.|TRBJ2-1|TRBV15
ATSILPGNPFLNEQF
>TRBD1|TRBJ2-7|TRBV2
ASSGDRDIDEQY
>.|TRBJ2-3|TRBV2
ASSDIKSSTDTQY
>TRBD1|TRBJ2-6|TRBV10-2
ASTGQGAAISGANVLT
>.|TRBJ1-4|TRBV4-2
ASSQESGALATNEKLF
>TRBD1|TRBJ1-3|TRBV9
ASSAQGASGNTIY
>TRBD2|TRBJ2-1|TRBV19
ASSDGTTGENEQF
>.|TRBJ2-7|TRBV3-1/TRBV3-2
ASSLRGNGYEQY
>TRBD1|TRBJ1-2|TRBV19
ASRVTGTGGYGYT
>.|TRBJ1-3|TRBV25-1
ASSDPVGNTIY
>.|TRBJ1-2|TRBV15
ATRGNWGRTDGYT
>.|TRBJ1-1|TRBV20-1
SARKGDEAF
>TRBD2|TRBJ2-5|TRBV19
ASSHHSAGGETQY
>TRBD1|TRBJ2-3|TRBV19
ASSIPGQGADTQY
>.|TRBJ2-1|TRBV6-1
ASSEVGVYNEQF
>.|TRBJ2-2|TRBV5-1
ASSLELNTGELF
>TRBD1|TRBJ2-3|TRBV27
ASSLGQGVTDTQY
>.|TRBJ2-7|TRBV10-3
AISEADGLLWEQY
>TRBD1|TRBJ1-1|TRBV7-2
ASSLTGGFTEAF
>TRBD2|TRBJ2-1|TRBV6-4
ASSDKGLAGYNEQF
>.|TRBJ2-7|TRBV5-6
ASSSLQGYEQY
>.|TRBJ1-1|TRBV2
ASSREQAVMNTEAF
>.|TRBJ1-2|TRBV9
ASSVEEGNGYT
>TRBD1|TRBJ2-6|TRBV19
ASSLKGQIAGANVLT
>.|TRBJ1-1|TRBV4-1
ASTRHWEMNTEAF
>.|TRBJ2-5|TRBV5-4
ASSSGLAAETQY
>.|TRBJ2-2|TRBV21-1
ASSKNIRRAGELF
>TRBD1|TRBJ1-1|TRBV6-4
ASSDSYRGNTEAF
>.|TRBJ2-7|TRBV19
ASSVQGTEQY
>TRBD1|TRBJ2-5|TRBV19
ASTDRTRETQY
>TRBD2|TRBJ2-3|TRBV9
ASSVVPRGGPDTQY
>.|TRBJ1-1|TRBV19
ASTNLDTGVTEAF
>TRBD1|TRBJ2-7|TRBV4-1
ASSQDSQGVLYEQY
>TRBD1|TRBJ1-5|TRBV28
ASTWGQGNQPQH
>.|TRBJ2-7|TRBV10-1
ASSESDVLLSYEQY
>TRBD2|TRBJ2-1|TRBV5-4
ASSLAGGHNEQF
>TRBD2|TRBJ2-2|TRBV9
ASSAATGTMNTGELF
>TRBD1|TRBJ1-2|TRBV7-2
ASAWDRQYGYT
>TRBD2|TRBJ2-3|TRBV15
ATSRSTGTSGTGPHHTQY
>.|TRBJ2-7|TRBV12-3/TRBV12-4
ASSDRTSYEQY
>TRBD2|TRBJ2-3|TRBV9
ASSVERAGRTGTQY